A selection of T cell receptor beta chains follows, all from one sample in a study of T cell repertoires in cytomegalovirus infection. TCRdb used MiXCR to reprocess the reads, holding one entry per CDR3 protein. The table includes about 570,000 distinct CDR3 sequences, around two fifths detected once. Their antigens are not known. The sample consisted of cultured PBMCs, taken from culture after CMV antigen stimulation. These receptors were taken from a human donor in good health (CMV status not recorded). Some clones in this sample may be carry-over from other donors' samples. Both conserved end residues are part of each CDR3. Each record gives: J gene, D gene, V gene, clone size, CDR3 protein, CDR3 DNA. D genes are given only for firm matches. Some rows have no size entry. The others give once, few or many, or a class for an expanded clone.

J: TRBJ2-5; D: NA; V: TRBV7-2; size: NA; CDR3: CASSSRPDLRETQYF; DNA: TGTGCCAGCAGCTCCCGCCCCGATCTTCGAGAGACCCAGTACTTC
J: TRBJ2-7; D: NA; V: TRBV20-1; size: NA; CDR3: CSAMVADDLYGYYEQYF; DNA: TGCAGTGCTATGGTCGCGGATGATTTATATGGATACTACGAGCAGTACTTC
J: TRBJ1-4; D: NA; V: TRBV7-2; size: many; CDR3: CASSLSRTNEKLFF; DNA: TGTGCCAGCAGCTTAAGCCGAACTAATGAAAAACTGTTTTTT
J: TRBJ2-3; D: NA; V: TRBV6-1; size: few; CDR3: CASRLGVSTDTQYF; DNA: TGTGCCAGCAGGCTCGGTGTTAGCACAGATACGCAGTATTTT
J: TRBJ2-2; D: TRBD1; V: TRBV7-6; size: few; CDR3: CASKGTGRTGELFF; DNA: TGTGCCAGCAAGGGGACAGGGCGGACCGGGGAGCTGTTTTTT
J: TRBJ2-1; D: TRBD2; V: TRBV5-4; size: few; CDR3: CASSLGGGVSSYNEQFF; DNA: TGTGCCAGCAGCTTGGGCGGGGGGGTCTCCTCCTACAATGAGCAGTTCTTC
J: TRBJ2-2; D: NA; V: TRBV7-2; size: few; CDR3: CASKKQAGELFF; DNA: TGTGCCAGCAAGAAGCAGGCCGGGGAGCTGTTTTTT
J: TRBJ2-1; D: NA; V: TRBV7-2; size: many; CDR3: CASSLSDLQFF; DNA: TGTGCCAGCAGCCTCTCGGACCTACAGTTCTTC
J: TRBJ2-5; D: NA; V: TRBV20-1; size: NA; CDR3: CSGMRGTRETQYF; DNA: TGCAGTGGAATGAGAGGGACCCGGGAGACCCAGTACTTC
J: TRBJ1-5; D: NA; V: TRBV6-1; size: NA; CDR3: CASRQGFNQPQHF; DNA: TGTGCCAGCCGGCAGGGTTTTAATCAGCCCCAGCATTTT
J: TRBJ2-5; D: TRBD1; V: TRBV6-6; size: NA; CDR3: CASTIGQGAETQYF; DNA: TGTGCCAGCACCATAGGACAGGGGGCGGAGACCCAGTACTTC
J: TRBJ1-6; D: NA; V: TRBV4-3; size: NA; CDR3: CASSQDVSSYNSPLHF; DNA: TGCGCCAGCAGCCAAGATGTCAGCTCCTATAATTCACCCCTCCACTTT
J: TRBJ2-3; D: NA; V: TRBV2; size: NA; CDR3: CASSAEGDGAQYF; DNA: TGTGCCAGCAGTGCCGAAGGGGATGGTGCGCAGTATTTT
J: TRBJ2-7; D: TRBD2; V: TRBV7-2; size: few; CDR3: CASSSSGTILEQYF; DNA: TGTGCCAGCAGCTCTAGCGGAACCATACTCGAGCAGTACTTC
J: TRBJ2-7; D: TRBD2; V: TRBV27; size: NA; CDR3: CASSLGLAGVPPSYEQYF; DNA: TGTGCCAGCAGTTTGGGACTAGCGGGGGTACCTCCCTCGTACGAGCAGTACTTC
J: TRBJ1-3; D: TRBD1; V: TRBV20-1; size: few; CDR3: CSARTQQGDRDTIYF; DNA: TGCAGTGCTAGGACCCAACAGGGGGACCGGGACACCATATATTTT
J: TRBJ2-3; D: NA; V: TRBV7-9; size: NA; CDR3: CASSPGAGSTDTQYF; DNA: TGTGCCAGCAGCCCAGGCGCGGGCAGCACAGATACGCAGTATTTT
J: TRBJ2-7; D: TRBD1; V: TRBV11-2; size: NA; CDR3: CASSQGQARSYEQYF; DNA: TGTGCCAGCAGCCAGGGACAGGCCCGCTCCTACGAGCAGTACTTC
J: TRBJ2-5; D: NA; V: TRBV12-3/TRBV12-4; size: NA; CDR3: CASSLNRRETQYF; DNA: TGTGCCAGCAGTTTAAACAGGCGGGAGACCCAGTACTTC
J: TRBJ1-5; D: NA; V: TRBV2; size: NA; CDR3: CASRTGPAQHF; DNA: TGTGCCAGCAGGACGGGGCCAGCCCAGCATTTT
J: TRBJ1-2; D: NA; V: TRBV29-1; size: NA; CDR3: CSVEQAYYGYTF; DNA: TGCAGCGTTGAACAGGCTTATTATGGCTACACCTTC
J: TRBJ2-5; D: NA; V: TRBV7-2; size: NA; CDR3: CASSLAVSAGQETQYF; DNA: TGTGCCAGCAGCTTAGCGGTTTCGGCGGGCCAAGAGACCCAGTACTTC
J: TRBJ1-1; D: NA; V: TRBV2; size: NA; CDR3: CASWVLTEAFF; DNA: TGTGCCAGCTGGGTTCTGACTGAAGCTTTCTTT
J: TRBJ2-5; D: NA; V: TRBV20-1; size: NA; CDR3: CSAAPFAGIQETQYF; DNA: TGCAGTGCTGCCCCATTTGCGGGCATCCAAGAGACCCAGTACTTC
J: TRBJ1-1; D: NA; V: TRBV9; size: NA; CDR3: CASSAADRTEAFF; DNA: TGTGCCAGCAGCGCCGCTGACCGCACTGAAGCTTTCTTT
J: TRBJ2-2; D: NA; V: TRBV7-2; size: NA; CDR3: CASIDPSYPTGELFF; DNA: TGTGCCAGCATCGACCCTAGCTACCCCACCGGGGAGCTGTTTTTT
J: TRBJ1-1; D: NA; V: TRBV19; size: NA; CDR3: CASSMRRGQGNTEAFF; DNA: TGTGCCAGTAGTATGCGAAGAGGGCAGGGGAACACTGAAGCTTTCTTT
J: TRBJ2-7; D: TRBD2; V: TRBV7-4; size: NA; CDR3: CASSPWTSGYEQYF; DNA: TGTGCCAGCAGCCCATGGACTAGCGGATACGAGCAGTACTTC
J: TRBJ2-1; D: NA; V: TRBV11-2; size: NA; CDR3: CASSLSASERNEQFF; DNA: TGTGCCAGCAGCTTATCGGCCTCCGAAAGGAATGAGCAGTTCTTC
J: TRBJ2-1; D: NA; V: TRBV7-8; size: few; CDR3: CASSLGHRDYNEQFF; DNA: TGTGCCAGCAGCTTAGGGCACCGGGACTACAATGAGCAGTTCTTC
J: TRBJ2-7; D: TRBD2; V: TRBV6-2/TRBV6-3; size: NA; CDR3: CASSLTGTRGYEQYF; DNA: TGTGCCAGCAGCCTAACCGGGACTAGAGGGTACGAGCAGTACTTC
J: TRBJ1-2; D: NA; V: TRBV7-8; size: NA; CDR3: CASSLRENYGYTF; DNA: TGTGCCAGCAGCTTACGGGAGAACTATGGCTACACCTTC
J: TRBJ2-5; D: NA; V: TRBV5-1; size: once; CDR3: CASSLKRERLETQYF; DNA: TGCGCCAGCAGCTTGAAGAGGGAGCGGTTGGAGACCCAGTACTTC
J: TRBJ2-1; D: TRBD2; V: TRBV7-8; size: few; CDR3: CASSLVRAGLLNPEQFF; DNA: TGTGCCAGCAGCTTAGTTAGAGCGGGGCTCCTAAACCCTGAGCAGTTCTTC
J: TRBJ2-3; D: TRBD2; V: TRBV30; size: few; CDR3: CGLAGALDTQYF; DNA: TGTGGGCTAGCGGGAGCTTTGGATACGCAGTATTTT
J: TRBJ1-2; D: NA; V: TRBV12-3/TRBV12-4; size: NA; CDR3: CASSLQNIRF; DNA: TGTGCCAGCAGTTTACAGAATATACGCTTC
J: TRBJ2-1; D: TRBD2; V: TRBV20-1; size: NA; CDR3: CSAKTGGGPSEQFF; DNA: TGCAGTGCTAAGACCGGCGGGGGGCCCTCGGAGCAGTTCTTC
J: TRBJ1-5; D: NA; V: TRBV20-1; size: NA; CDR3: CSASRIGGWQPQHF; DNA: TGCAGTGCTAGTCGTATCGGGGGGTGGCAGCCCCAGCATTTT
J: TRBJ2-1; D: NA; V: TRBV30; size: NA; CDR3: CAWGGTIYNEQFF; DNA: TGTGCCTGGGGGGGGACGATCTACAATGAGCAGTTCTTC
J: TRBJ2-2; D: NA; V: TRBV29-1; size: NA; CDR3: CSVVSSDTGELFF; DNA: TGCAGCGTTGTGTCTAGCGACACCGGGGAGCTGTTTTTT
J: TRBJ1-1; D: TRBD1; V: TRBV19; size: NA; CDR3: CASSPRQGRLSGTEAFF; DNA: TGTGCCAGTAGTCCCCGACAGGGGAGACTTTCGGGCACTGAAGCTTTCTTT
J: TRBJ1-4; D: NA; V: TRBV2; size: NA; CDR3: CASSETRAWNEKLFF; DNA: TGTGCCAGCAGTGAGACTAGGGCGTGGAATGAAAAACTGTTTTTT
J: TRBJ1-4; D: NA; V: TRBV12-3/TRBV12-4; size: NA; CDR3: CASGGGGEKLFF; DNA: TGTGCCAGCGGGGGGGGAGGTGAAAAACTGTTTTTT
J: TRBJ2-7; D: NA; V: TRBV7-9; size: few; CDR3: CASSLGGSEQYF; DNA: TGTGCCAGCAGCTTAGGGGGGTCCGAGCAGTACTTC
J: TRBJ1-3; D: TRBD1; V: TRBV6-1; size: few; CDR3: CASSYRNPTGGRTVGNTIYF; DNA: TGTGCCAGCAGTTACCGCAATCCCACAGGGGGCAGAACGGTTGGAAACACCATATATTTT
J: TRBJ2-2; D: NA; V: TRBV28; size: NA; CDR3: CAGSSGGELFF; DNA: TGTGCCGGATCAAGTGGCGGGGAGCTGTTTTTT
J: TRBJ1-4; D: NA; V: TRBV7-2; size: few; CDR3: CASSLAWTASEKLFF; DNA: TGTGCCAGCAGCTTAGCGTGGACGGCTTCTGAAAAACTGTTTTTT
J: TRBJ2-3; D: NA; V: TRBV20-1; size: once; CDR3: CSAFLDTSTDTQYF; DNA: TGCAGTGCCTTCCTGGACACTAGCACAGATACGCAGTATTTT
J: TRBJ1-3; D: NA; V: TRBV7-2; size: many; CDR3: CASSPSPGNTIYF; DNA: TGTGCCAGCAGCCCGAGTCCTGGAAACACCATATATTTT
J: TRBJ2-5; D: NA; V: TRBV7-2; size: many; CDR3: CASTPRMRETQYF; DNA: TGTGCCAGCACCCCCCGGATGCGGGAGACCCAGTACTTC
J: TRBJ2-2; D: NA; V: TRBV7-7; size: NA; CDR3: CASSLTDGVGELFF; DNA: TGTGCCAGCAGTCTCACGGACGGAGTCGGGGAGCTGTTTTTT
J: TRBJ2-7; D: NA; V: TRBV7-2; size: NA; CDR3: CASSLGGTESTRKYF; DNA: TGTGCCAGCAGCTTAGGCGGGACGGAGTCAACAAGGAAGTACTTC
J: TRBJ2-1; D: TRBD2; V: TRBV6-2/TRBV6-3; size: NA; CDR3: CASSRTSGVYNEQFF; DNA: TGTGCCAGCAGTCGGACTAGCGGGGTATACAATGAGCAGTTCTTC
J: TRBJ1-3; D: NA; V: TRBV12-3/TRBV12-4; size: NA; CDR3: CASSFFASTVLGGTIYF; DNA: TGTGCCAGCAGTTTCTTTGCCTCTACGGTGCTCGGGGGCACCATATATTTT
J: TRBJ2-3; D: TRBD2; V: TRBV7-2; size: few; CDR3: CASSSGLVADTQYF; DNA: TGTGCCAGCAGCTCGGGACTAGTGGCAGATACGCAGTATTTT
J: TRBJ1-5; D: NA; V: TRBV19; size: NA; CDR3: CASSLMEAGDNQPQHF; DNA: TGTGCCAGTAGTCTCATGGAGGCAGGGGATAATCAGCCCCAGCATTTT
J: TRBJ1-1; D: NA; V: TRBV5-1; size: NA; CDR3: CASSLSPDSVNTEAFF; DNA: TGCGCCAGCAGCTTGTCCCCAGACAGCGTGAACACTGAAGCTTTCTTT
J: TRBJ2-1; D: TRBD2; V: TRBV9; size: once; CDR3: CASSVSGATYNEQFF; DNA: TGTGCCAGCAGCGTCAGCGGGGCTACCTACAATGAGCAGTTCTTC
J: TRBJ1-5; D: NA; V: TRBV7-2; size: many; CDR3: CASSLDADQPQHF; DNA: TGTGCCAGCAGCTTAGATGCAGATCAGCCCCAGCATTTT